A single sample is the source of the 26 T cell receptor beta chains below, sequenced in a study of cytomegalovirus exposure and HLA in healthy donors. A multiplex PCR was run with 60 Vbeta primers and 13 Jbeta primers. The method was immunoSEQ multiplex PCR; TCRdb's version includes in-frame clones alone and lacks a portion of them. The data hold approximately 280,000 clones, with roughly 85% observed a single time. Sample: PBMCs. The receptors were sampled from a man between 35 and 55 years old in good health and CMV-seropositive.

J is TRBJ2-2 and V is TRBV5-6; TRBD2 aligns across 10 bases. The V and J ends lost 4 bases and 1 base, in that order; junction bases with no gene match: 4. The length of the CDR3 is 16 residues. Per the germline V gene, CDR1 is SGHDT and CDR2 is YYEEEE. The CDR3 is CASSHRTSGNTGELFF. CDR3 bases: TGTGCCAGCAGCCACCGGACTAGCGGGAACACCGGGGAGCTGTTTTTT.

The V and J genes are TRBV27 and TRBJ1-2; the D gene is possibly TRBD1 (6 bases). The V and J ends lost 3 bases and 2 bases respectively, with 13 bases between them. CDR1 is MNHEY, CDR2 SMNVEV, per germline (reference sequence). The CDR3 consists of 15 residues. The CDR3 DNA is TGTGCCAGCAGTTTGCAGGGGATCGGGAACTATGGCTACACCTTC. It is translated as CASSLQGIGNYGYTF.

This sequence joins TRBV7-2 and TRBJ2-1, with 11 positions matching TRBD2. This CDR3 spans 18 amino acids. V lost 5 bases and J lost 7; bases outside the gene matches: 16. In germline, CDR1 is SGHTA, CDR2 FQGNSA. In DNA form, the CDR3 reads TGTGCCAGCAGCCATAACAGGGTAGCGGGAGGGCTTCGGAATGAGCAGTTCTTC. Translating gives CASSHNRVAGGLRNEQFF.

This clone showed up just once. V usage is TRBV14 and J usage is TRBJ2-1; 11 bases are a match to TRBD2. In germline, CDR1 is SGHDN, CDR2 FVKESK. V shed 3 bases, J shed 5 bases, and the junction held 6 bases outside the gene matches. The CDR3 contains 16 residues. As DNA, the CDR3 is TGTGCCAGCAGCCACGACCCGGGACTAGCGGACAATGAGCAGTTCTTC. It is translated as CASSHDPGLADNEQFF.

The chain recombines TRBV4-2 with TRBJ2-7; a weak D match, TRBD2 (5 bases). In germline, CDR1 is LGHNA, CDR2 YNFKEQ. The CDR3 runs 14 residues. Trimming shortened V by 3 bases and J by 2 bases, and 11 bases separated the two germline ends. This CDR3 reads CASSQVLGPYEQYF. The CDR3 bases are TGTGCCAGCAGCCAGGTACTAGGGCCCTACGAGCAGTACTTC.

Here the CDR3 DNA reads TGTGCCAGCAGCTTTTCACAGGGGAAAACTGAAGCTTTCTTT. Amino acid sequence: CASSFSQGKTEAFF. This chain links TRBV7-9 with TRBJ1-1; 7 nucleotides agree with TRBD1. The CDR3 contains 14 residues. V shed 3 bases and J 5 bases; nucleotides not matched to a gene: 6. CDR1 and CDR2 from the germline V gene are SEHNR and FQNEAQ (reference sequence).

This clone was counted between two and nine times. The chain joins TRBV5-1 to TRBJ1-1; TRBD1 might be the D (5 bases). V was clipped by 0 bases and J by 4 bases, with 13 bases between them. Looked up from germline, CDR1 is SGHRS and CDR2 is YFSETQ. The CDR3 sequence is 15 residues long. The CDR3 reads CASSLEARAGTEAFF. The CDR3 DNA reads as TGCGCCAGCAGCTTGGAAGCCAGGGCCGGCACTGAAGCTTTCTTT.

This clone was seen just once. CDR3: CATTGGQGLYEQYF. Here the CDR3 DNA reads TGTGCCACCACAGGAGGACAGGGTCTCTACGAGCAGTACTTC. The chain employs TRBV19 and TRBJ2-7; TRBD1 matches at 8 bases. This CDR3 contains 14 residues. The germline V gene encodes CDR1 LNHDA and CDR2 SQIVND (reference sequence). V shed 10 bases, J shed 3 bases, and the junction held 11 bases outside the gene matches.

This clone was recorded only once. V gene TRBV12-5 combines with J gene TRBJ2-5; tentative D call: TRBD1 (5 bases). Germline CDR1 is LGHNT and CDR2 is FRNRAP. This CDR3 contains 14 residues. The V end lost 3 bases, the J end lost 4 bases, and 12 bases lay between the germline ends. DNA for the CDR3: TGTGCTAGTGGTTTAGGGGATTTGACAGAGACCCAGTACTTC. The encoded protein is CASGLGDLTETQYF.

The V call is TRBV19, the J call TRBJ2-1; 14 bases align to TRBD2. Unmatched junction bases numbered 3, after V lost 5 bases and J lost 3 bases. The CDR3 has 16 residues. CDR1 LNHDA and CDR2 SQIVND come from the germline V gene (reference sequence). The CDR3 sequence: CASSRLAGGNYNEQFF. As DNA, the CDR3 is TGTGCCAGTAGTCGACTAGCGGGGGGGAACTACAATGAGCAGTTCTTC.

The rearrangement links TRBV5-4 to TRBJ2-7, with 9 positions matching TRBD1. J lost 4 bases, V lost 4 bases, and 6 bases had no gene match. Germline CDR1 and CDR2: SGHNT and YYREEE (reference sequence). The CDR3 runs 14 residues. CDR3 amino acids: CASSPRDREYEQYF. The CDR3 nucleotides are TGTGCCAGCAGCCCCAGGGACAGGGAATACGAGCAGTACTTC.

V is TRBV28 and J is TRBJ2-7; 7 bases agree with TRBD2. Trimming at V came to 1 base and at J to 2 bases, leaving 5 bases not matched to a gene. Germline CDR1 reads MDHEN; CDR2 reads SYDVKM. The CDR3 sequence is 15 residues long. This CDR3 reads CASSLYPGGPYEQYF. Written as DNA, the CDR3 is TGTGCCAGCAGTTTATATCCGGGAGGCCCCTACGAGCAGTACTTC.

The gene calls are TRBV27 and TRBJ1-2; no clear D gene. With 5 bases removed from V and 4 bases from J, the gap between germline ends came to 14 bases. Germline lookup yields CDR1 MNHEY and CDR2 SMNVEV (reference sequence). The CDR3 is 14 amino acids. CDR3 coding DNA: TGTGCCAGCAGTGGCGAAGGGAGCGGCTATGGCTACACCTTC. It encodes CASSGEGSGYGYTF.

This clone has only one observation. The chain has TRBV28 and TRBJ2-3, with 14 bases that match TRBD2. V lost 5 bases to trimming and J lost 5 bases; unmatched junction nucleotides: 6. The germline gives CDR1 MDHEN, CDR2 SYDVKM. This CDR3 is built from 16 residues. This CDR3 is CASSGTSGRWGDTQYF. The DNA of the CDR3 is TGTGCCAGCAGTGGGACTAGCGGGAGATGGGGAGATACGCAGTATTTT.

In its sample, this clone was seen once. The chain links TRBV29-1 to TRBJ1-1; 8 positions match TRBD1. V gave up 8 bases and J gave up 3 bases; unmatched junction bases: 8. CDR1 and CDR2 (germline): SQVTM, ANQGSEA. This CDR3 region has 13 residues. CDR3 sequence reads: CSSHRGTDTEAFF. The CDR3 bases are TGCAGCAGCCACAGGGGGACGGACACTGAAGCTTTCTTT.

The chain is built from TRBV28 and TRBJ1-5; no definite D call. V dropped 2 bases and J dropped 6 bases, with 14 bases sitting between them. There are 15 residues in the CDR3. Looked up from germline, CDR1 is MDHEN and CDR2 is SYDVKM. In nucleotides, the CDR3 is TGTGCCAGCAGTTTAAGACTAGCGGGAGTTCAGCCCCAGCATTTT. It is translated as CASSLRLAGVQPQHF. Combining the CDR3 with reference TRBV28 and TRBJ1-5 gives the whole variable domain DVKVTQSSRYLVKRTGEKVFLECVQDMDHENMFWYRQDPGLGLRLIYFSYDVKMKEKGDIPEGYSVSREKKERFSLILESASTNQTSMYLCASSLRLAGVQPQHFGDGTRLSIL.

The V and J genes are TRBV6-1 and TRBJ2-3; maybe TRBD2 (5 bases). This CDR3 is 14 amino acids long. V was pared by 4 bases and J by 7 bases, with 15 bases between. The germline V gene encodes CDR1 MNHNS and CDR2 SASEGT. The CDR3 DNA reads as TGTGCCAGCAGTGTATACCCCTCGGGGAATACGCAGTATTTT. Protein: CASSVYPSGNTQYF.

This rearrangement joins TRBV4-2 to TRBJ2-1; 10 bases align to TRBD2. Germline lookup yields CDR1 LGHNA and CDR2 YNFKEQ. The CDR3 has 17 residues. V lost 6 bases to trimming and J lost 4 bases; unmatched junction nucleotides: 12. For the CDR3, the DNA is TGTGCCAGCAGGCAAACTTTAGCGGGAGGCTTATACAATGAGCAGTTCTTC. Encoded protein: CASRQTLAGGLYNEQFF.

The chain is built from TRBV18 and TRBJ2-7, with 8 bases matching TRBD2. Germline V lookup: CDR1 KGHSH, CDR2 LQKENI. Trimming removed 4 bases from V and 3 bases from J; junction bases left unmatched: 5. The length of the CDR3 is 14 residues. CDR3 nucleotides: TGTGCCAGCTCACGACTAAGCGGGAGCTACGAGCAGTACTTC. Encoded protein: CASSRLSGSYEQYF.

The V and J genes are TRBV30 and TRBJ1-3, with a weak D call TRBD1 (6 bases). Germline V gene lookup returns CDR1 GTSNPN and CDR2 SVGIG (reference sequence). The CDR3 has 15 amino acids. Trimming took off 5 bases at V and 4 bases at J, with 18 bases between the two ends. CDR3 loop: CAWRPGAAHGNTIYF. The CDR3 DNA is TGTGCCTGGCGACCAGGGGCTGCTCACGGAAACACCATATATTTT.

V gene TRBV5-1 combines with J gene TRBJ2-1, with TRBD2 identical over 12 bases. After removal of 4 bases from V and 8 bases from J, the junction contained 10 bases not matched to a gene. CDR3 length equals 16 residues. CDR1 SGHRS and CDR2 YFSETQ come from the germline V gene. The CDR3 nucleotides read TGCGCCAGCAGCCCGGGGGGTCTAGCGGGAGGGGATGAGCAGTTCTTC. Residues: CASSPGGLAGGDEQFF.

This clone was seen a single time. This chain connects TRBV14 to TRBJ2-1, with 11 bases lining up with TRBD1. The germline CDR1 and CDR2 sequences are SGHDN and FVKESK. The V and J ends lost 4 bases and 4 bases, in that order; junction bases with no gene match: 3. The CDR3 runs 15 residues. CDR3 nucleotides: TGTGCCAGCAGCCTCGGACAGGGGGCTTACAATGAGCAGTTCTTC. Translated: CASSLGQGAYNEQFF.

CDR3 nucleotides: TGTGCCAGCAGTTTATGGGACAGGGCCTATGGCTACACCTTC. Translation gives CASSLWDRAYGYTF. The chain employs TRBV28 and TRBJ1-2; 8 nucleotides line up with TRBD1. With 0 bases clipped from V and 4 bases from J, the junction kept 1 base outside the gene matches. This CDR3 is built from 14 residues. Germline CDR1 is MDHEN and CDR2 is SYDVKM.

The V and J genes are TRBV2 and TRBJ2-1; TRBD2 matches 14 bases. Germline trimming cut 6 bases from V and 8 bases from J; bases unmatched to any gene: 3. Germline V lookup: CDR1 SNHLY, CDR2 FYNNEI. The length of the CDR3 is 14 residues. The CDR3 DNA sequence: TGTGCCAGCAGGAGACTAGCGGGAGGGCATGAGCAGTTCTTC. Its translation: CASRRLAGGHEQFF.

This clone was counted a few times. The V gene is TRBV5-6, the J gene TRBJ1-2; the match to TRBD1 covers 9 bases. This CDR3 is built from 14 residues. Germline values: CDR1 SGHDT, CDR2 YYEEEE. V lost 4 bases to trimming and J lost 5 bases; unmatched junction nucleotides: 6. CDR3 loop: CASSLDRGKYGYTF. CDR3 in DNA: TGTGCCAGCAGCCTGGACAGGGGAAAATATGGCTACACCTTC. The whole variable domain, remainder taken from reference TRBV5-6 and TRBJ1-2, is DAGVTQSPTHLIKTRGQQVTLRCSPKSGHDTVSWYQQALGQGPQFIFQYYEEEERQRGNFPDRFSGHQFPNYSSELNVNALLLGDSALYLCASSLDRGKYGYTFGSGTRLTVV.

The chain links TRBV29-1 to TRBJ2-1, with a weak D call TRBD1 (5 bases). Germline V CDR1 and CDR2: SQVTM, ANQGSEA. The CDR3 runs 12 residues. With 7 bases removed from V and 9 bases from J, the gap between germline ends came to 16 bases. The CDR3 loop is CSAPSGAIEQFF. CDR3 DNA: TGCAGCGCGCCAAGTGGGGCTATTGAGCAGTTCTTC.